One sample yielded the 19 T cell receptor beta chains listed below, sequenced in a study of blood T cell repertoires in COVID-19. Clones were sequenced by immunoSEQ multiplex PCR, and TCRdb holds only the in-frame ones, with some missing. The data contain under 450,000 clones, just over 90% of them singletons. Sequenced material: PBMCs or T cells enriched from blood (not recorded which). These receptors were collected from a woman aged 40 to 55 who had been exposed to COVID-19.

The chain links TRBV5-6 to TRBJ1-1; 7 positions agree with TRBD1. J gave up 2 bases and V 2 bases, and 3 bases lay outside the gene matches. Germline CDR1 and CDR2: SGHDT and YYEEEE. There are 14 residues in the CDR3. The CDR3 DNA follows: TGTGCCAGCAGCTTAGGACAGGTAAACACTGAAGCTTTCTTT. This gives the protein CASSLGQVNTEAFF.

This clone was seen a few times. The chain joins TRBV3-1 (or the pseudogene TRBV3-2) to TRBJ1-6, with 7 bases identical to TRBD1. The germline V gene has CDR1 LGHDT and CDR2 YNNKEL (reference sequence). This CDR3 comprises 15 residues. Germline trimming cut 4 bases from V and 5 bases from J; bases unmatched to any gene: 5. The DNA for the CDR3 is TGTGCCAGCAGCCGCCGGGACAGAAATAATTCACCCCTCCACTTT. Protein: CASSRRDRNNSPLHF.

The gene calls are TRBV5-6 and TRBJ1-2; 8 positions match TRBD1. The CDR3 consists of 12 residues. The germline CDR1 and CDR2 sequences are SGHDT and YYEEEE. V trimming: 4 bases; J trimming: 6 bases; junction bases outside the gene matches: 2. The CDR3 region is CASSEDRDGYTF. In DNA form, the CDR3 reads TGTGCCAGCAGCGAGGACAGGGATGGCTACACCTTC. The whole variable domain, remainder taken from reference TRBV5-6 and TRBJ1-2, is DAGVTQSPTHLIKTRGQQVTLRCSPKSGHDTVSWYQQALGQGPQFIFQYYEEEERQRGNFPDRFSGHQFPNYSSELNVNALLLGDSALYLCASSEDRDGYTFGSGTRLTVV.

This clone was recorded once. The rearrangement links TRBV3-1 (or the pseudogene TRBV3-2) to TRBJ2-1, with 14 bases lining up with TRBD2. The CDR3 sequence is 17 residues long. Germline CDR1 is LGHDT and CDR2 is YNNKEL (reference sequence). V dropped 8 bases and J dropped 5; count of bases not matched to a gene: 11. In DNA, the CDR3 is TGTGCCAGCCCCGGGACTAGCGGGAGAAGGGGGCACAATGAGCAGTTCTTC. Translation: CASPGTSGRRGHNEQFF.

The V call is TRBV6-2 or TRBV6-3, the J call TRBJ1-6; D might be TRBD1 (6 bases). Germline assignment: CDR1 MNHEY and CDR2 SVGEGT. This CDR3 is built from 15 residues. With 4 bases removed from V and 11 bases from J, the gap between germline ends came to 18 bases. The CDR3 spells CASSLGDILRTPLHF. In nucleotides, the CDR3 is TGTGCCAGCAGTTTGGGGGACATCTTACGGACACCCCTCCACTTT.

The genes are TRBV19 and TRBJ2-7; 9 positions match TRBD2. V was clipped by 4 bases and J by 3 bases; unmatched bases: 4. Per the germline V gene, CDR1 is LNHDA and CDR2 is SQIVND (reference sequence). The CDR3 spans 14 residues. CDR3 nucleotides: TGTGCCAGTAGTAGGACTAGCGAGCTCTACGAGCAGTACTTC. It translates to CASSRTSELYEQYF. The variable domain in full, with the rest retrieved from reference TRBV19 and TRBJ2-7, is DGGITQSPKYLFRKEGQNVTLSCEQNLNHDAMYWYRQDPGQGLRLIYYSQIVNDFQKGDIAEGYSVSREKKESFPLTVTSAQKNPTAFYLCASSRTSELYEQYFGPGTRLTVT.

This clone was counted once. The chain carries TRBV5-5 and TRBJ1-1, with D possibly being TRBD1 (6 bases). Germline V lookup: CDR1 SGHKS, CDR2 YYEKEE (reference sequence). This CDR3 spans 14 amino acids. The V end lost 3 bases, the J end lost 1 base, and 10 bases lay between the germline ends. CDR3 region: CASSSRGGNTEAFF. The DNA for the CDR3 is TGTGCCAGCAGCTCCAGGGGCGGGAACACTGAAGCTTTCTTT.

The CDR3 nucleotides are TGTGCCAGCTCACCCGTAACGGGGGGGCTTAGCACAGATACGCAGTATTTT. This translates into CASSPVTGGLSTDTQYF. The chain recombines TRBV18 with TRBJ2-3; TRBD2 matches at 8 bases. Germline CDR1 and CDR2: KGHSH and LQKENI. The CDR3 loop spans 17 amino acids. The V segment lost 3 bases and the J segment 0 bases; nucleotides outside the gene matches: 8.

The chain is built from TRBV6-5 and TRBJ1-2, with 10 nucleotides matching TRBD1. The CDR3 runs to 14 residues. Germline V lookup: CDR1 MNHEY, CDR2 SVGAGI. V shed 4 bases, J shed 3 bases, and the junction held 2 bases outside the gene matches. In nucleotides, the CDR3 is TGTGCCAGCAGTTCGGACAGGGGGTACTATGGCTACACCTTC. Its translation: CASSSDRGYYGYTF.

The V gene is TRBV21-1, the J gene TRBJ1-1. TRBV21-1 is a documented pseudogene. This CDR3 has 12 amino acids. CDR3: CASSIWTGKAFF. The CDR3, as DNA: TGTGCCAGCAGCATTTGGACGGGGAAAGCTTTCTTT.

The CDR3 DNA reads as TGTGCCAGCTCACCGTCACAGGGGAGGCCCGAAACTGAAGCTTTCTTT. Its translation is CASSPSQGRPETEAFF. The rearrangement joins TRBV18 to TRBJ1-1, with 7 bases lining up with TRBD1. Germline CDR1 and CDR2: KGHSH and LQKENI. This CDR3 is built from 16 residues. V shed 3 bases, J shed 5 bases, and the junction held 12 bases outside the gene matches. Drawing the rest from reference TRBV18 and TRBJ1-1, the complete variable domain is NAGVMQNPRHLVRRRGQEARLRCSPMKGHSHVYWYRQLPEEGLKFMVYLQKENIIDESGMPKERFSAEFPKEGPSILRIQQVVRGDSAAYFCASSPSQGRPETEAFFGQGTRLTVV.

The chain uses TRBV27 and TRBJ1-5, with D maybe TRBD1 (6 bases). This CDR3 is built from 16 residues. Trimming took 7 bases from V and 2 from J, leaving 18 bases between them. Per germline, CDR1 MNHEY and CDR2 SMNVEV (reference sequence). The chain's CDR3 is CASNERGARGNQPQHF. In DNA, the CDR3 is TGTGCCAGCAACGAGCGGGGGGCCAGGGGCAATCAGCCCCAGCATTTT.

This chain uses TRBV19 with TRBJ2-7; 9 nucleotides match TRBD1. The germline V gene encodes CDR1 LNHDA and CDR2 SQIVND (reference sequence). The CDR3 contains 14 residues. The V segment lost 5 bases and the J segment 6 bases; nucleotides outside the gene matches: 8. CDR3 sequence: CASSPRDRVIEQYF. CDR3 sequence (DNA): TGTGCCAGTAGTCCGAGGGACAGGGTAATCGAGCAGTACTTC.

This chain joins TRBV20-1 and TRBJ1-2; TRBD1 is a possible D gene (5 bases). Germline-derived CDR1 and CDR2 are DFQATT and SNEGSKA (reference sequence). V lost 3 bases, J lost 4 bases, and 9 bases lay in between. The CDR3 has 12 amino acids. The DNA of the CDR3 is TGCAGTGCTAGTAAGGGGTCCTATGGCTACACCTTC. Protein product: CSASKGSYGYTF.

DNA for the CDR3: TGTGCCTTGACACTAGCGGGAGGGCCCCTCGAGCAGTACTTC. This encodes CALTLAGGPLEQYF. The rearrangement links TRBV30 to TRBJ2-7; 13 bases line up with TRBD2. After removal of 7 bases from V and 6 bases from J, the junction contained 9 bases not matched to a gene. CDR3 length equals 14 residues. Per the germline V gene, CDR1 is GTSNPN and CDR2 is SVGIG (reference sequence).

The chain links TRBV5-6 to TRBJ2-4; 7 bases map to TRBD1. CDR1 and CDR2 (germline): SGHDT, YYEEEE. V was clipped by 4 bases and J by 0 bases; unmatched bases: 4. This CDR3 has 15 amino acids. The CDR3 coding sequence is TGTGCCAGCAGCCCACAGGGGCTAGCCAAAAACATTCAGTACTTC. Translating gives CASSPQGLAKNIQYF. Combining the CDR3 with reference TRBV5-6 and TRBJ2-4 gives the whole variable domain DAGVTQSPTHLIKTRGQQVTLRCSPKSGHDTVSWYQQALGQGPQFIFQYYEEEERQRGNFPDRFSGHQFPNYSSELNVNALLLGDSALYLCASSPQGLAKNIQYFGAGTRLSVL.

The chain is built from TRBV7-6 and TRBJ1-4, with 7 bases lining up with TRBD1. The junction had 2 bases not matched to a gene; V was cut back by 0 bases and J by 1 base. Germline loops: CDR1 SGHVS, CDR2 FNYEAQ. The length of the CDR3 is 16 residues. The CDR3 DNA follows: TGTGCCAGCAGCTTAGCTCAGGGGGTAACTAATGAAAAACTGTTTTTT. It codes for CASSLAQGVTNEKLFF.

This clone appeared once. The V call is TRBV6-5, the J call TRBJ2-3, with 7 bases lining up with TRBD1. J lost 1 base, V lost 0 bases, and 4 bases had no gene match. The germline V gene encodes CDR1 MNHEY and CDR2 SVGAGI. This CDR3 spans 16 amino acids. The CDR3 bases are TGTGCCAGCAGTTACTCGACAGGGATGGGCACAGATACGCAGTATTTT. The encoded protein is CASSYSTGMGTDTQYF.

The genes are TRBV6-2 or TRBV6-3 and TRBJ1-1; 7 bases align to TRBD1. The CDR3 runs 14 residues. V gave up 6 bases and J gave up 6 bases; unmatched junction bases: 10. Germline V gene lookup returns CDR1 MNHEY and CDR2 SVGEGT. The CDR3 spells CASSGQAGTAEAFF. Written as DNA, the CDR3 is TGTGCCAGCAGCGGACAGGCTGGAACCGCTGAAGCTTTCTTT.